The clone carrying this T cell receptor beta chain was detected a few times. A read error may account for a junction end that differs from germline. CDR3 length: 12 amino acids. From germline, CDR1 is LNHNV and CDR2 YYDKDF (reference sequence). Sequencing was performed with immunoSEQ multiplex PCR; in TCRdb, only in-frame clones are kept and a portion is missing. This sample has 5,000 to 6,500 clones; about 9.4% occur once, and the top ten carry less than 3%. The data originate from a study of tumour-infiltrating T cells in Burkitt lymphoma. As for the study in general: Repertoire clonality predicted overall and progression-free survival.

This chain connects TRBV15 to TRBJ2-5; no reliable D call. Sequencing was performed on tumor tissue. The TCR originated in a human donor with diffuse large B-cell lymphoma. The CDR3 region has the DNA TGTGCCACGAGCACTATTCGAGAGACCCAGTACTTC. Its translation is CATSTIRETQYF.